This TCR beta chain stems from a study of cytomegalovirus exposure and HLA in healthy donors. Notes on the study in general: Productive status was seen about 90% or about 30% of the time for most TCR beta V segments in an earlier analysis. The authors considered a cluster of highly shared sequence variants likely to be a sequencing artifact.

Details on this clone: Its antigen is still unknown.

The PCR contained 60 Vbeta and 13 Jbeta primers. The repertoire was sequenced with immunoSEQ multiplex PCR; TCRdb's copy has only in-frame clones and lacks some. The sample yields around 59,000 clones, 80% seen once. From germline, CDR1 is SGHAT and CDR2 FQDESV (reference sequence). The V end lost 2 bases, the J end lost 2 bases, and 17 bases lay between the germline ends. This CDR3 is 17 amino acids long. The receptor was isolated from a woman aged 40 to 49 in good health and CMV-seronegative. The sequenced material came from PBMCs. The rearrangement joins TRBV11-1 to TRBJ2-3; a possible D gene is TRBD1 (5 bases). The CDR3 reads CASSLSLIRTNTDTQYF. CDR3 in DNA: TGTGCCAGCAGCTTATCCTTAATTAGGACAAACACAGATACGCAGTATTTT. The variable domain in full, completed from reference TRBV11-1 and TRBJ2-3, reads EAEVAQSPRYKITEKSQAVAFWCDPISGHATLYWYRQILGQGPELLVQFQDESVVDDSQLPKDRFSAERLKGVDSTLKIQPAELGDSAMYLCASSLSLIRTNTDTQYFGPGTRLTVL.